What follows are 2 T cell receptor beta chains derived from one specimen sequenced in a study of CD8+ T cells in alopecia areata. Investigators isolated RNA and reverse transcribed it into cDNA to act as the sequencing template. TCRdb's copy holds only in-frame clones and misses some; the assay was immunoSEQ multiplex PCR. The data contain 150,000 to 200,000 clones, 60% of them singletons. The treatment was: oral pan-JAK inhibitor, 5-10 mg twice daily. The source was CD4+ T cells sorted from blood, collected at week 24, from a patient treated with tofacitinib. The receptors originated from a human donor with alopecia areata.

This clone has at least ten counts. V usage is TRBV5-4 and J usage is TRBJ1-2; D call uncertain. The CDR3 runs 13 residues. Trimming pared 4 bases from V and 8 bases from J, leaving 15 bases between. The germline V gene encodes CDR1 SGHNT and CDR2 YYREEE (reference sequence). This CDR3 is CASSRTAAFGYTF. As DNA, the CDR3 is TGTGCCAGCAGCCGGACTGCCGCCTTCGGCTACACCTTC. Based on the CDR3 plus reference TRBV5-4 and TRBJ1-2, the full variable domain is ETGVTQSPTHLIKTRGQQVTLRCSSQSGHNTVSWYQQALGQGPQFIFQYYREEENGRGNFPPRFSGLQFPNYSSELNVNALELDDSALYLCASSRTAAFGYTFGSGTRLTVV.

The chain has TRBV29-1 and TRBJ1-1; D uncertain. Germline CDR1 SQVTM, CDR2 ANQGSEA. V shed 5 bases and J shed 1 base, with 14 bases lying between them. The CDR3 has 14 amino acids. The CDR3 coding sequence is TGCAGCGTTCGTATCCAGGTAGGGAACACTGAAGCTTTCTTT. Translated: CSVRIQVGNTEAFF. The whole variable domain, filled in from reference TRBV29-1 and TRBJ1-1, reads SAVISQKPSRDICQRGTSLTIQCQVDSQVTMMFWYRQQPGQSLTLIATANQGSEATYESGFVIDKFPISRPNLTFSTLTVSNMSPEDSSIYLCSVRIQVGNTEAFFGQGTRLTVV.